This paragraph reports one TCR beta chain. The protocol was immunoSEQ multiplex PCR, while the TCRdb copy is restricted to in-frame clones and leaves out a portion. The top ten hold approximately 7.6% of the sample, which has almost 200,000 clones, around 90% seen once. Participants were aged about 18 to 100 years from around 24 US areas. Grouping used clinical history reported by participants in a survey and questionnaire. The sample is drawn from a study of blood T cell repertoires in COVID-19. Study in general: COVID-19 samples collected from the United States, Italy and Spain covered acute and convalescent phases. T cells, B-cell-depleted T cells, or PBMCs supplied cDNA or gDNA.

The CDR3 covers 14 residues. The trim removed 6 bases at V and 9 bases at J, leaving 11 bases unmatched. CDR1 is SNHLY and CDR2 is FYNNEI in the germline V gene. The V call is TRBV2, the J call TRBJ2-1; TRBD1 agrees at 7 bases. Source material: PBMCs or T cells enriched from blood (not recorded which). The sequence derives from a woman aged 18-29 years who had recovered from COVID-19. This CDR3 is CASRRWDSTSEQFF. In nucleotides, the CDR3 is TGTGCCAGCAGGCGGTGGGACAGTACAAGTGAGCAGTTCTTC. Combining the CDR3 with reference TRBV2 and TRBJ2-1 gives the whole variable domain EPEVTQTPSHQVTQMGQEVILRCVPISNHLYFYWYRQILGQKVEFLVSFYNNEISEKSEIFDDQFSVERPDGSNFTLKIRSTKLEDSAMYFCASRRWDSTSEQFFGPGTRLTVL.